Presented here are 29 T cell receptor beta chains from one specimen sequenced in a study of Ad26.COV2.S vaccination and SARS-CoV-2 variants. TCRdb's table, derived via immunoSEQ multiplex PCR, lists solely in-frame clones and lacks some. The repertoire holds 300,000 to 400,000 clones, with roughly 87% as singletons. Treatment reported: about 20 received Ad26.COV2.S at low or high dose, single or two shots; 5 received placebo; per-sample allocation not given. Day 63 following the first vaccine or placebo injection was when the samples were taken. This material consisted of peripheral blood, taken in a trial of Ad26.COV2.S vaccine versus placebo. Every receptor here comes from a person between 18 and 65 years old who received the Ad26.COV2.S COVID-19 vaccine or a placebo.

V gene TRBV9 combines with J gene TRBJ1-2; D gene ambiguous. The CDR3 extends over 13 amino acids. The V end lost 4 bases, the J end lost 4 bases, and 11 bases lay between the germline ends. Germline-derived CDR1 and CDR2 are SGDLS and YYNGEE. In DNA, the CDR3 is TGTGCCAGCAGCCTCCTCGGGAGCTATGGCTACACCTTC. Protein: CASSLLGSYGYTF. Drawing the rest from reference TRBV9 and TRBJ1-2, the complete variable domain is DSGVTQTPKHLITATGQRVTLRCSPRSGDLSVYWYQQSLDQGLQFLIQYYNGEERAKGNILERFSAQQFPDLHSELNLSSLELGDSALYFCASSLLGSYGYTFGSGTRLTVV.

The rearrangement links TRBV4-2 to TRBJ1-5; 8 bases align to TRBD1. Trimming removed 4 bases from V and 4 bases from J; junction bases left unmatched: 6. Germline CDR1 and CDR2: LGHNA and YNFKEQ. CDR3 length equals 15 residues. CDR3: CASSPGGLGNQPQHF. The DNA of the CDR3 is TGTGCCAGCAGCCCAGGGGGCCTGGGTAATCAGCCCCAGCATTTT.

The V and J genes are TRBV7-3 and TRBJ2-2; TRBD1 aligns across 7 bases. Trimming took 2 bases from V and 0 from J; bases not matched to a gene: 3. This CDR3 has 16 amino acids. Germline values: CDR1 SGHTA, CDR2 FQGTGA. CDR3 sequence: CASSLSGTANTGELFF. DNA for the CDR3: TGTGCCAGCAGCTTATCCGGGACAGCGAACACCGGGGAGCTGTTTTTT. The whole variable domain, remainder taken from reference TRBV7-3 and TRBJ2-2, is GAGVSQTPSNKVTEKGKYVELRCDPISGHTALYWYRQSLGQGPEFLIYFQGTGAADDSGLPNDRFFAVRPEGSVSTLKIQRTERGDSAVYLCASSLSGTANTGELFFGEGSRLTVL.

The chain links TRBV18 to TRBJ1-2; 10 positions agree with TRBD1. Unmatched junction bases numbered 0, after V lost 2 bases and J lost 3 bases. There are 14 residues in the CDR3. CDR1 KGHSH and CDR2 LQKENI come from the germline V gene. The CDR3 DNA follows: TGTGCCAGCTCACCAGGACAGGGGGACTATGGCTACACCTTC. This gives the protein CASSPGQGDYGYTF.

This chain uses TRBV4-1 with TRBJ2-2; 11 bases match TRBD2. Germline-derived CDR1 and CDR2 are MGHRA and YSYEKL. The CDR3 extends over 18 amino acids. J lost 3 bases, V lost 4 bases, and 10 bases had no gene match. This CDR3 reads CASSRVASGGTHTGELFF. In DNA form, the CDR3 reads TGCGCCAGCAGCCGAGTAGCTAGCGGGGGGACCCACACCGGGGAGCTGTTTTTT.

The rearrangement uses TRBV5-1 and TRBJ1-6; D is possibly TRBD1 (6 bases). Germline CDR1 is SGHRS and CDR2 is YFSETQ. CDR3 length: 13 residues. Trimming cost V 4 bases and J 8 bases, with 10 bases left between them. The CDR3 nucleotides read TGCGCCAGCAGCATCACAGGGTATTCACCCCTCCACTTT. It encodes CASSITGYSPLHF.

The chain recombines TRBV19 with TRBJ2-7; 7 bases line up with TRBD1. Looked up from germline, CDR1 is LNHDA and CDR2 is SQIVND (reference sequence). The CDR3 consists of 13 residues. V shed 3 bases and J 5 bases; nucleotides not matched to a gene: 4. The CDR3 is CASSIPGQDEQYF. DNA of the CDR3: TGTGCCAGTAGTATTCCCGGACAGGACGAGCAGTACTTC.

The rearrangement links TRBV4-3 to TRBJ2-7; D gene unclear. The V gene's germline CDR1 is LGHNA and CDR2 YSLEER. The CDR3 extends over 14 amino acids. The germline V and J ends were trimmed by 0 bases and 2 bases, with 8 bases remaining between them. The CDR3 DNA is TGCGCCAGCAGCCAAGATTCGGGTACCTACGAGCAGTACTTC. Translating it yields CASSQDSGTYEQYF.

J is TRBJ1-5 and V is TRBV6-5; no clear D gene. Per the germline V gene, CDR1 is MNHEY and CDR2 is SVGAGI. The CDR3 loop spans 15 amino acids. Trimming took off 0 bases at V and 0 bases at J, with 6 bases between the two ends. CDR3 loop: CASSYSAYSNQPQHF. The CDR3 DNA follows: TGTGCCAGCAGTTACTCCGCTTATAGCAATCAGCCCCAGCATTTT.

V and J are TRBV5-6 and TRBJ2-5; D is uncertain. This CDR3 comprises 11 residues. The V gene lost 3 bases and the J gene lost 2 bases, with 2 bases spanning the gap. CDR1 and CDR2 (germline): SGHDT, YYEEEE. The CDR3 DNA reads as TGTGCCAGCAGCTCGCAAGAGACCCAGTACTTC. Encoded protein: CASSSQETQYF. Combining the CDR3 with reference TRBV5-6 and TRBJ2-5 gives the whole variable domain DAGVTQSPTHLIKTRGQQVTLRCSPKSGHDTVSWYQQALGQGPQFIFQYYEEEERQRGNFPDRFSGHQFPNYSSELNVNALLLGDSALYLCASSSQETQYFGPGTRLLVL.

V and J are TRBV1 and TRBJ1-3; the table calls TRBD1, which could not be checked here. TRBV1 is a recognized pseudogene. This CDR3 comprises 17 residues. The CDR3: CTSSTRTGVFSGNTIYF. CDR3 DNA: TGCACCAGCAGCACGAGGACAGGGGTGTTCAGTGGAAACACCATATATTTT.

This clone was counted once. J is TRBJ2-7 and V is TRBV10-2, with 7 bases fitting TRBD2. Trimming took 3 bases from V and 6 from J; bases not matched to a gene: 11. From germline, CDR1 is WSHSY and CDR2 SAAADI. This CDR3 spans 15 amino acids. The CDR3 protein is CASSDPGLPQSEQYF. The CDR3 DNA reads TGCGCCAGCAGTGACCCGGGACTACCACAGAGCGAGCAGTACTTC.

The V gene is TRBV7-2, the J gene TRBJ2-1, with D unclear. In germline, CDR1 is SGHTA, CDR2 FQGNSA. CDR3 length: 14 residues. With 5 bases removed from V and 2 bases from J, the gap between germline ends came to 10 bases. CDR3 nucleotides: TGTGCCAGCAGCGTCGCCCCCCCCTACAATGAGCAGTTCTTC. Protein: CASSVAPPYNEQFF.

The rearrangement uses TRBV4-2 and TRBJ1-2, with 10 bases matching TRBD1. The CDR3 totals 15 residues. The germline V gene has CDR1 LGHNA and CDR2 YNFKEQ. With V trimmed by 1 base and J by 5 bases, 4 bases remained unmatched. The CDR3 loop reads CASSQGGTGVYGYTF. Written as DNA, the CDR3 is TGTGCCAGCAGCCAAGGTGGGACAGGGGTATATGGCTACACCTTC.

This chain joins TRBV5-1 and TRBJ1-6; tentatively, D is TRBD1 (6 bases). CDR3 length equals 14 residues. Germline V gene sequence: CDR1 SGHRS, CDR2 YFSETQ. V lost 7 bases to trimming and J lost 11 bases, with 19 bases between them. CDR3 in DNA: TGCGCCAGCTCCCCGACAGGCTGGAGCGCACCCCTCCACTTT. Residues: CASSPTGWSAPLHF.

The rearrangement joins TRBV7-9 to TRBJ1-3; tentatively, D is TRBD1 (5 bases). Trimming took off 6 bases at V and 5 bases at J, with 23 bases between the two ends. Germline-derived CDR1 and CDR2 are SEHNR and FQNEAQ (reference sequence). The CDR3 loop spans 17 amino acids. In DNA form, the CDR3 reads TGTGCCAGCAGTCTCCTAACCGGGGACGTCCGTCGAAACACCATATATTTT. It translates to CASSLLTGDVRRNTIYF.

The chain couples TRBV3-1 (or the pseudogene TRBV3-2) to TRBJ1-1, with TRBD1 as a possible D gene (5 bases). Between the trimmed V and J ends, which lost 1 base and 1 base, there was a span of 13 bases. The germline gives CDR1 LGHDT, CDR2 YNNKEL (reference sequence). CDR3 length: 16 residues. CDR3: CASSQGGRAGNTEAFF. For the CDR3, the DNA is TGTGCCAGCAGCCAAGGAGGCAGGGCTGGGAACACTGAAGCTTTCTTT.

The rearrangement links TRBV9 to TRBJ1-1, with D tentatively TRBD1 (6 bases). Germline V lookup: CDR1 SGDLS, CDR2 YYNGEE. CDR3 length equals 14 residues. Trimming took 4 bases from V and 1 from J, leaving 11 bases between them. The CDR3 here is CASSPTTGNTEAFF. The CDR3 DNA sequence: TGTGCCAGCAGCCCTACGACAGGGAACACTGAAGCTTTCTTT. Based on the CDR3 plus reference TRBV9 and TRBJ1-1, the full variable domain is DSGVTQTPKHLITATGQRVTLRCSPRSGDLSVYWYQQSLDQGLQFLIQYYNGEERAKGNILERFSAQQFPDLHSELNLSSLELGDSALYFCASSPTTGNTEAFFGQGTRLTVV.

The chain couples TRBV5-1 to TRBJ1-2; weak D call: TRBD1 (6 bases). Germline-derived CDR1 and CDR2 are SGHRS and YFSETQ. Trimming removed 2 bases at V and 7 bases at J, with 9 bases between. The CDR3 is made up of 12 amino acids. CDR3 DNA: TGCGCCAGCAGCTTCGCCAGGGGTGGCTACACCTTC. This translates into CASSFARGGYTF.

The chain combines TRBV4-2 with TRBJ1-2; D may be TRBD1 (6 bases). V was shortened by 0 bases and J by 4 bases, with 15 bases between the two germline ends. This CDR3 region has 16 residues. CDR1 and CDR2 from the germline V gene are LGHNA and YNFKEQ. CDR3 region: CASSQEIGGAVYGYTF. The CDR3, as DNA: TGTGCCAGCAGCCAAGAAATCGGGGGCGCGGTCTATGGCTACACCTTC.

The rearrangement links TRBV24-1 to TRBJ2-5, with TRBD2 matching 9 bases. V trimming: 5 bases; J trimming: 3 bases; junction bases outside the gene matches: 6. Germline V gene data show CDR1 as KGHDR and CDR2 as SFDVKD. The CDR3 runs to 15 residues. In DNA form, the CDR3 reads TGTGCCACCAGTGCTTCTAGCGGGGAAAAAGAGACCCAGTACTTC. Protein: CATSASSGEKETQYF.

The V gene is TRBV7-2, the J gene TRBJ2-2; D remains ambiguous. The germline gives CDR1 SGHTA, CDR2 FQGNSA. Trimming cost V 5 bases and J 3 bases, with 13 bases left between them. The CDR3 contains 15 residues. Here the CDR3 reads CASSPQMLDTGELFF. The CDR3 nucleotides are TGTGCCAGCAGCCCACAGATGTTAGACACCGGGGAGCTGTTTTTT.

This rearrangement joins TRBV7-2 to TRBJ1-1, with 9 positions matching TRBD1. The CDR3 totals 15 residues. Trimming took 1 base from V and 4 from J; bases not matched to a gene: 4. Looked up from germline, CDR1 is SGHTA and CDR2 is FQGNSA. The CDR3 here is CASSLGRDRVTEAFF. CDR3 DNA: TGTGCCAGCAGCTTAGGGAGGGACAGGGTCACTGAAGCTTTCTTT.

This clone has a handful of counts. The rearrangement joins TRBV5-1 to TRBJ1-1; D gene unclear. The CDR3 totals 11 residues. Trimming removed 3 bases at V and 1 base at J, with 1 base between. Germline CDR1 reads SGHRS; CDR2 reads YFSETQ. As DNA, the CDR3 is TGCGCCAGCAGCTCGAACACTGAAGCTTTCTTT. Translated: CASSSNTEAFF.

Points on this clone: This sample also contains other DNA sequences that code for the same CDR3. The chain links TRBV3-1 (or the pseudogene TRBV3-2) to TRBJ2-5, with D unresolved. CDR3 size: 11 residues. Germline V lookup: CDR1 LGHDT, CDR2 YNNKEL (reference sequence). V was shortened by 3 bases and J by 2 bases, with 1 base between the two germline ends. As DNA, the CDR3 is TGTGCCAGCAGCCAGCAAGAGACCCAGTACTTC. This gives the protein CASSQQETQYF.

The chain employs TRBV27 and TRBJ2-7; tentative D call: TRBD1 (6 bases). V was shortened by 6 bases and J by 3 bases, with 12 bases between the two germline ends. This CDR3 has 13 residues. Germline CDR1 reads MNHEY; CDR2 reads SMNVEV (reference sequence). This CDR3 is CASRQGLYYEQYF. In DNA, the CDR3 is TGTGCCAGCAGACAGGGATTGTACTACGAGCAGTACTTC.

The chain employs TRBV6-5 and TRBJ1-1; D may be TRBD1 (6 bases). Germline CDR1 is MNHEY and CDR2 is SVGAGI. V lost 2 bases and J lost 10, with 8 bases in between. There are 11 residues in the CDR3. The CDR3 loop reads CASSYGRGAFF. The CDR3 coding sequence is TGTGCCAGCAGTTACGGCAGGGGAGCTTTCTTT.

Here the CDR3 reads CASSLYEQYF. In DNA, the CDR3 is TGCGCCAGCAGCTTATACGAGCAGTACTTC. This chain links TRBV5-1 with TRBJ2-7; unclear D gene. Trimming stripped 2 bases from V and 4 bases from J, with 1 base between. The CDR3 runs to 10 residues. Germline CDR1 and CDR2: SGHRS and YFSETQ.

The chain combines TRBV4-1 with TRBJ1-1; D is unclear. The germline gives CDR1 MGHRA, CDR2 YSYEKL. There are 12 residues in the CDR3. Deletions cut 11 bases from V and 1 base from J, with 11 bases between. The CDR3 nucleotides read TGCGCCTCCGGACGCTCGAACACTGAAGCTTTCTTT. Its translation: CASGRSNTEAFF.